These 23 T cell receptor beta chains originate from one sample sequenced in a study of shared clonotypes between healthy human individuals. Generated by immunoSEQ multiplex PCR, the TCRdb table keeps only in-frame clones and is missing some. The table lists millions of clones, around 94% of them singletons. Sequencing was performed on naive CD4+ T cells sorted from blood. Sample subset: CD45RA+ positively selected. These receptors were collected from a man younger than 35 in good health.

V gene TRBV18 combines with J gene TRBJ2-5; weak D call: TRBD2 (5 bases). Germline V gene data show CDR1 as KGHSH and CDR2 as LQKENI. The CDR3 runs 13 residues. V lost 2 bases to trimming and J lost 6 bases, with 10 bases between them. The DNA for the CDR3 is TGTGCCAGCTCACCAGGGAGTGGTCAGACCCAGTACTTC. As protein: CASSPGSGQTQYF.

This rearrangement joins TRBV2 to TRBJ2-1, with a weak D call TRBD1 (6 bases). Per the germline V gene, CDR1 is SNHLY and CDR2 is FYNNEI. This CDR3 has 13 residues. The V gene lost 7 bases and the J gene lost 4 bases, with 11 bases spanning the gap. In DNA, the CDR3 is TGTGCCAGCACAGGGGACATTTACAATGAGCAGTTCTTC. Protein product: CASTGDIYNEQFF.

The rearrangement links TRBV5-1 to TRBJ2-3, with no clear D. Germline loops: CDR1 SGHRS, CDR2 YFSETQ. The V gene lost 4 bases and the J gene lost 3 bases, with 12 bases spanning the gap. The CDR3 has 14 residues. The CDR3 protein is CASSPATETDTQYF. The CDR3 nucleotides read TGCGCCAGCAGCCCGGCGACTGAGACAGATACGCAGTATTTT.

The J gene is TRBJ2-5, the V gene TRBV6-6; the match to TRBD2 covers 7 bases. Germline CDR1 and CDR2: MNHNY and SVGAGI (reference sequence). CDR3 size: 12 residues. V dropped 5 bases and J dropped 5; count of bases not matched to a gene: 2. The CDR3: CASSRRGETQYF. CDR3 nucleotide sequence: TGTGCCAGCAGTCGGCGGGGGGAGACCCAGTACTTC.

This chain links TRBV30 with TRBJ2-2, with D perhaps matching TRBD2 (5 bases). The CDR3 spans 14 residues. Germline V lookup: CDR1 GTSNPN, CDR2 SVGIG (reference sequence). Trimming took off 4 bases at V and 1 base at J, with 10 bases between the two ends. Here the CDR3 DNA reads TGTGCCTGGACCTCGGGGAGGAACACCGGGGAGCTGTTTTTT. It translates to CAWTSGRNTGELFF. Complete variable domain (other parts from reference TRBV30 and TRBJ2-2): SQTIHQWPATLVQPVGSPLSLECTVEGTSNPNLYWYRQAAGRGLQLLFYSVGIGQISSEVPQNLSASRPQDRQFILSSKKLLLSDSGFYLCAWTSGRNTGELFFGEGSRLTVL.

This clone has just one count. The chain links TRBV10-3 to TRBJ1-2, with D possibly TRBD1 on 5 matching bases. The V end was cut by 7 bases, the J end by 2 bases, with 14 bases between. CDR1 is ENHRY and CDR2 is SYGVKD in the germline V gene. The CDR3 runs to 14 residues. The CDR3, as DNA: TGTGCCATCAACCCGACAGTTTTCAACTATGGCTACACCTTC. This sequence encodes CAINPTVFNYGYTF.

The gene calls are TRBV12-5 and TRBJ1-2, with 7 nucleotides matching TRBD1. CDR3 length equals 13 residues. Trimming removed 6 bases from V and 7 bases from J; junction bases left unmatched: 8. Germline CDR1 LGHNT, CDR2 FRNRAP. The CDR3 nucleotides read TGTGCTAGTGGGCACTCAGGGGGGCTTGGCTACACCTTC. This encodes CASGHSGGLGYTF.

The chain couples TRBV10-3 to TRBJ2-5, with 9 bases that match TRBD1. The J call may be wrong; the DNA end is better matched by TRBJ2-7. The germline V gene has CDR1 ENHRY and CDR2 SYGVKD. CDR3 length: 14 residues. The CDR3 bases are TGTGCCATCGCACTCGGGACAGGGACCTACGAGCAGTACTTC. Residues: CAIALGTGTYEQYF.

The chain carries TRBV28 and TRBJ1-6, with 7 bases lining up with TRBD1. Losses at the gene ends were 7 bases for V and 3 bases for J; bases not matched to a gene: 6. This CDR3 is 15 amino acids long. Germline values: CDR1 MDHEN, CDR2 SYDVKM. The CDR3 here is CASTPGQNYNSPLHF. CDR3 sequence (DNA): TGTGCCAGCACCCCGGGACAGAACTATAATTCACCCCTCCACTTT.

A remark on this clone: The identical CDR3 is also encoded by other nucleotide sequences in the sample. The CDR3 DNA sequence: TGTGCCTGGAGTGTGGGAGACACTGAAGCTTTCTTT. It codes for CAWSVGDTEAFF. The chain employs TRBV30 and TRBJ1-1; D not certain. This CDR3 contains 12 residues. Germline CDR1 GTSNPN, CDR2 SVGIG (reference sequence). The V gene lost 0 bases and the J gene lost 3 bases, with 5 bases spanning the gap.

The chain employs TRBV7-3 and TRBJ1-1; TRBD1 agrees at 8 bases. The CDR3 loop spans 16 amino acids. Germline V gene sequence: CDR1 SGHTA, CDR2 FQGTGA. The V and J ends lost 8 bases and 0 bases, in that order; junction bases with no gene match: 11. CDR3 DNA sequence: TGTGCCAGCTCGAGAGGACAGGGAGCTATGAACACTGAAGCTTTCTTT. Residues: CASSRGQGAMNTEAFF.

This clone appeared a single time. The same CDR3 is also encoded by other DNA sequences in this sample. This chain connects TRBV18 to TRBJ2-3; D is unresolved. This CDR3 is 13 amino acids long. Germline loops: CDR1 KGHSH, CDR2 LQKENI. Trimming removed 6 bases from V and 2 bases from J, with 9 bases in between. The CDR3 here is CASSRDHTDTQYF. DNA for the CDR3: TGTGCCAGCTCTCGAGACCACACAGATACGCAGTATTTT.

The genes are TRBV5-8 and TRBJ2-7; D call uncertain. This CDR3 contains 13 residues. Germline loops: CDR1 SGHTS, CDR2 YDEGEE. Trimming removed 0 bases from V and 2 bases from J, with 6 bases in between. Here the CDR3 DNA reads TGTGCCAGCAGCTTGGATGGGACCTACGAGCAGTACTTC. Its protein is CASSLDGTYEQYF.

The gene calls are TRBV7-2 and TRBJ2-3, with TRBD2 identical over 7 bases. Germline CDR1 SGHTA, CDR2 FQGNSA. CDR3 length: 14 residues. V shed 2 bases and J 3 bases; nucleotides not matched to a gene: 2. The CDR3 region has the DNA TGTGCCAGCAGCTTAAGCGGGAAGACAGATACGCAGTATTTT. As protein: CASSLSGKTDTQYF.

V usage is TRBV27 and J usage is TRBJ2-4; D is possibly TRBD1 (6 bases). In germline, CDR1 is MNHEY, CDR2 SMNVEV (reference sequence). The ends were cut back, 6 bases at V and 5 bases at J, with 11 bases in the middle. The CDR3 length is 13 residues. The CDR3: CASSRGRENIQYF. CDR3 nucleotides: TGTGCCAGCAGCAGGGGAAGGGAAAACATTCAGTACTTC.

V is TRBV7-6 and J is TRBJ2-1; 8 bases map to TRBD2. V was clipped by 1 base and J by 2 bases; unmatched bases: 4. The germline CDR1 and CDR2 sequences are SGHVS and FNYEAQ. The CDR3 loop spans 16 amino acids. DNA for the CDR3: TGTGCCAGCAGCTTAGGGCGGGAGGCAGCCTACAATGAGCAGTTCTTC. As protein: CASSLGREAAYNEQFF.

This chain joins TRBV19 and TRBJ1-2; 7 positions match TRBD1. This CDR3 comprises 16 residues. CDR1 is LNHDA, CDR2 SQIVND, per germline (reference sequence). Trimming took 6 bases from V and 6 from J; bases not matched to a gene: 16. CDR3: CASRYVGRGMYNGYTF. The DNA of the CDR3 is TGTGCCAGTAGATACGTTGGCAGGGGGATGTATAATGGCTACACCTTC.

This chain connects TRBV9 to TRBJ2-1; the D is unclear. CDR3 length: 16 amino acids. The germline gives CDR1 SGDLS, CDR2 YYNGEE. With 5 bases removed from V and 0 bases from J, the gap between germline ends came to 15 bases. CDR3 DNA sequence: TGTGCCAGCAGTGTTTCCAGTCTTACCTCCTACAATGAGCAGTTCTTC. As protein: CASSVSSLTSYNEQFF.

As to this clone: Since a much larger clone is just one base distant, this may be a read error. The rearrangement uses TRBV5-1 and TRBJ2-2; D is uncertain. Trimming cost V 0 bases and J 1 base, with 4 bases left between them. This CDR3 has 14 residues. The germline CDR1 and CDR2 sequences are SGHRS and YFSETQ. The CDR3 coding sequence is TGCGCCAGCAGCTTGGGACTGAACACCGGGGAGCTGTTTTTT. Its translation is CASSLGLNTGELFF.

Turning to this clone: An end of the junction does not agree with germline; a read error may underlie this. V and J are TRBV7-2 and TRBJ2-2; 10 bases map to TRBD1. This CDR3 spans 16 amino acids. Germline CDR1 reads SGHTA; CDR2 reads FQGNSA. CDR3 bases: TGTGCCAGCAGCCGCGGGACAGGGGCGAAAACCGGGGAGCTGTTTTTT. Its translation: CASSRGTGAKTGELFF.

This rearrangement joins TRBV5-6 to TRBJ2-7; 7 bases align to TRBD1. Germline lookup yields CDR1 SGHDT and CDR2 YYEEEE. The CDR3 is made up of 15 amino acids. The ends lost 0 bases at V and 2 bases at J; junction bases unmatched: 5. CDR3 loop: CASSLEGGAAYEQYF. The CDR3 nucleotides read TGTGCCAGCAGCTTGGAAGGGGGCGCAGCCTACGAGCAGTACTTC.

The rearrangement links TRBV19 to TRBJ2-3; 12 nucleotides match TRBD1. Germline loops: CDR1 LNHDA, CDR2 SQIVND (reference sequence). Trimming took 7 bases from V and 4 from J; bases not matched to a gene: 9. The CDR3 extends over 16 amino acids. In nucleotides, the CDR3 is TGTGCCAGTAACACTCGTGGGACAGGGGGCGCAGATACGCAGTATTTT. It codes for CASNTRGTGGADTQYF.

The V call is TRBV6-1, the J call TRBJ2-7, with a possible D match to TRBD1 (6 bases). Germline CDR1 reads MNHNS; CDR2 reads SASEGT. This CDR3 spans 16 amino acids. Trimming removed 4 bases at V and 2 bases at J, with 18 bases between. The CDR3: CASSGFGPGEAYEQYF. Here the CDR3 DNA reads TGTGCCAGCAGTGGATTCGGACCAGGGGAAGCCTACGAGCAGTACTTC.